A single sample gave rise to the 32 T cell receptor beta chains below, sequenced in a study of blood T cell repertoires in COVID-19. The method was immunoSEQ multiplex PCR; TCRdb's version includes in-frame clones alone and lacks a portion of them. The data contain a few hundred thousand clones, 85% to 90% of them singletons. Sequencing was carried out using PBMCs or T cells enriched from blood (not recorded which). These receptors originate from a woman between 25 and 40 years old who had been exposed to COVID-19.

This clone appeared once. The genes are TRBV7-9 and TRBJ2-1; tentative D call: TRBD2 (6 bases). The germline V gene encodes CDR1 SEHNR and CDR2 FQNEAQ (reference sequence). This CDR3 has 15 residues. V lost 1 base to trimming and J lost 8 bases, with 15 bases between them. The CDR3 here is CASSLGAGSVHEQFF. The CDR3 DNA follows: TGTGCCAGCAGCTTAGGGGCGGGGTCGGTCCATGAGCAGTTCTTC.

For the CDR3, the DNA is TGTGCCAGCAGTCCCGGGACAGCTAACTATGGCTACACCTTC. It translates to CASSPGTANYGYTF. The chain employs TRBV6-4 and TRBJ1-2, with 7 bases identical to TRBD1. The V segment lost 5 bases and the J segment 0 bases; nucleotides outside the gene matches: 3. The CDR3 consists of 14 residues. CDR1 is MRHNA, CDR2 SNTAGT, per germline.

V gene TRBV19 combines with J gene TRBJ2-7; 10 bases fit TRBD2. The CDR3 is 16 residues long. Looked up from germline, CDR1 is LNHDA and CDR2 is SQIVND (reference sequence). The V segment lost 2 bases and the J segment 3 bases; nucleotides outside the gene matches: 7. The CDR3 coding sequence is TGTGCCAGTAGTATAACCGGGGGGACTAGCGACTACGAGCAGTACTTC. Encoded protein: CASSITGGTSDYEQYF.

The chain joins TRBV5-6 to TRBJ1-1, with a possible D match to TRBD1 (6 bases). Germline CDR1 is SGHDT and CDR2 is YYEEEE. CDR3 length: 14 residues. Trimming pared 4 bases from V and 8 bases from J, leaving 18 bases between. CDR3 protein: CASSLPGQPFEAFF. Here the CDR3 DNA reads TGTGCCAGCAGCCTGCCAGGACAGCCGTTCGAAGCTTTCTTT.

This sequence joins TRBV24-1 and TRBJ1-5; no reliable D call. This CDR3 is built from 11 residues. The germline CDR1 and CDR2 sequences are KGHDR and SFDVKD. Trimming shortened V by 9 bases and J by 9 bases, and 11 bases separated the two germline ends. As DNA, the CDR3 is TGTGCCACCCGGACGGGGTCGCCCCAGCATTTT. It specifies CATRTGSPQHF.

This clone was seen more than once but under ten times. The chain joins TRBV9 to TRBJ1-1; possibly TRBD1 for D (5 bases). V shed 0 bases and J shed 4 bases, with 13 bases lying between them. The CDR3 contains 15 residues. Per germline, CDR1 SGDLS and CDR2 YYNGEE. The CDR3 DNA reads TGTGCCAGCAGCGTAGGACCGACCCAGGGCACTGAAGCTTTCTTT. Translated, it gives CASSVGPTQGTEAFF.

About this clone: The same CDR3 also results from other DNA sequences found in this sample. This chain links TRBV29-1 with TRBJ2-3; 10 nucleotides align to TRBD1. V was clipped by 5 bases and J by 3 bases; unmatched bases: 2. The CDR3 covers 13 residues. Germline V lookup: CDR1 SQVTM, CDR2 ANQGSEA. CDR3 in DNA: TGCAGCGTTCCGGGACAGGGGACAGATACGCAGTATTTT. It is translated as CSVPGQGTDTQYF.

The chain uses TRBV20-1 and TRBJ1-5, with D perhaps TRBD1 (5 bases). The germline V and J ends were trimmed by 3 bases and 6 bases, with 12 bases remaining between them. The CDR3 covers 13 residues. The germline gives CDR1 DFQATT, CDR2 SNEGSKA (reference sequence). The CDR3 spells CSASGGVLQPQHF. The DNA for the CDR3 is TGCAGTGCTAGTGGGGGGGTTCTTCAGCCCCAGCATTTT.

The chain has TRBV11-2 and TRBJ2-7; 7 bases line up with TRBD1. Trimming at V came to 0 bases and at J to 0 bases, leaving 8 bases not matched to a gene. The germline V gene encodes CDR1 SGHAT and CDR2 FQNNGV. The CDR3 has 17 amino acids. CDR3 sequence reads: CASSLDWRQGSSYEQYF. CDR3 nucleotide sequence: TGTGCCAGCAGCTTAGATTGGAGACAGGGCAGCTCCTACGAGCAGTACTTC.

The chain has TRBV19 and TRBJ2-7, with 9 nucleotides matching TRBD1. CDR3 length equals 13 residues. Losses at the gene ends were 6 bases for V and 2 bases for J; bases not matched to a gene: 2. Germline lookup yields CDR1 LNHDA and CDR2 SQIVND (reference sequence). The CDR3 nucleotides read TGTGCCAGTAGGGGGACAGGGACCTACGAGCAGTACTTC. This codes for CASRGTGTYEQYF.

This clone appeared many times. V and J are TRBV6-1 and TRBJ1-2; 9 bases map to TRBD1. The CDR3 has 13 residues. The germline gives CDR1 MNHNS, CDR2 SASEGT. After removal of 1 base from V and 6 bases from J, the junction contained 0 bases not matched to a gene. CDR3 sequence: CASSEGTGDGYTF. Here the CDR3 DNA reads TGTGCCAGCAGTGAAGGGACAGGGGATGGCTACACCTTC.

The V call is TRBV6-2 or TRBV6-3, the J call TRBJ1-3; 9 bases fit TRBD1. V was clipped by 5 bases and J by 0 bases; unmatched bases: 11. The CDR3 totals 18 residues. Germline-derived CDR1 and CDR2 are MNHEY and SVGEGT. The CDR3 loop reads CASSRDRVSVFSGNTIYF. The CDR3 nucleotides are TGTGCCAGCAGTCGGGACAGGGTGAGCGTATTCTCTGGAAACACCATATATTTT.

The chain is built from TRBV28 and TRBJ1-1; 7 nucleotides agree with TRBD1. The V gene's germline CDR1 is MDHEN and CDR2 SYDVKM. The ends lost 8 bases at V and 3 bases at J; junction bases unmatched: 9. The CDR3 is 14 amino acids. CDR3 sequence reads: CASPARQGDTEAFF. The CDR3, as DNA: TGTGCCAGCCCCGCCCGGCAGGGGGACACTGAAGCTTTCTTT. Combining the CDR3 with reference TRBV28 and TRBJ1-1 gives the whole variable domain DVKVTQSSRYLVKRTGEKVFLECVQDMDHENMFWYRQDPGLGLRLIYFSYDVKMKEKGDIPEGYSVSREKKERFSLILESASTNQTSMYLCASPARQGDTEAFFGQGTRLTVV.

The V call is TRBV29-1, the J call TRBJ1-1, with 7 bases matching TRBD1. Germline V gives CDR1 SQVTM, CDR2 ANQGSEA. V shed 1 base, J shed 6 bases, and the junction held 2 bases outside the gene matches. This CDR3 is built from 12 residues. The CDR3 region is CSVEAGGPEAFF. DNA of the CDR3: TGCAGCGTTGAAGCAGGGGGGCCTGAAGCTTTCTTT.

The chain is built from TRBV9 and TRBJ2-7, with 10 bases identical to TRBD2. With 3 bases clipped from V and 5 bases from J, the junction kept 5 bases outside the gene matches. Germline lookup yields CDR1 SGDLS and CDR2 YYNGEE. The CDR3 spans 14 residues. The CDR3 sequence is CASSGRTSGDEQYF. The CDR3 DNA follows: TGTGCCAGCAGCGGGAGGACTAGCGGCGACGAGCAGTACTTC.

This clone was detected a few times. Additional DNA sequences in this sample encode the identical CDR3. The chain employs TRBV28 and TRBJ2-7; D gene uncertain. The CDR3 has 10 residues. The germline V gene encodes CDR1 MDHEN and CDR2 SYDVKM. With 5 bases removed from V and 3 bases from J, the gap between germline ends came to 2 bases. The CDR3 nucleotides are TGTGCCAGCAGTCGCTACGAGCAGTACTTC. It specifies CASSRYEQYF.

This chain connects TRBV5-1 to TRBJ2-3; D gene unclear. V lost 0 bases and J lost 0, with 8 bases in between. The germline CDR1 and CDR2 sequences are SGHRS and YFSETQ. This CDR3 is built from 15 residues. CDR3 residues: CASSLDYQSTDTQYF. The CDR3, as DNA: TGCGCCAGCAGCTTGGACTACCAAAGCACAGATACGCAGTATTTT.

The genes are TRBV7-8 and TRBJ2-3; D is ambiguous. V was pared by 0 bases and J by 2 bases, with 18 bases between. CDR3 length: 18 amino acids. Germline CDR1 is SGHVS and CDR2 is FQNEAQ. For the CDR3, the DNA is TGTGCCAGCAGCTTAGCGAGTAAAGGAAACAGAAACACAGATACGCAGTATTTT. It translates to CASSLASKGNRNTDTQYF.

The chain has TRBV28 and TRBJ2-7; D is possibly TRBD1 (5 bases). Trimming removed 2 bases from V and 0 bases from J, with 11 bases in between. Germline CDR1 and CDR2: MDHEN and SYDVKM. The CDR3 contains 15 residues. Here the CDR3 reads CASSLTGSLSYEQYF. The CDR3 region has the DNA TGTGCCAGCAGTTTAACAGGTTCCCTCTCCTACGAGCAGTACTTC. Full variable domain (remainder filled in from reference TRBV28 and TRBJ2-7): DVKVTQSSRYLVKRTGEKVFLECVQDMDHENMFWYRQDPGLGLRLIYFSYDVKMKEKGDIPEGYSVSREKKERFSLILESASTNQTSMYLCASSLTGSLSYEQYFGPGTRLTVT.

This chain links TRBV18 with TRBJ2-5, with 8 bases that match TRBD1. Trimming removed 2 bases from V and 4 bases from J; junction bases left unmatched: 9. CDR3 size: 16 residues. From germline, CDR1 is KGHSH and CDR2 LQKENI. DNA for the CDR3: TGTGCCAGCTCACCAGGACAGGGTCGGACCGGAGAGACCCAGTACTTC. Encoded protein: CASSPGQGRTGETQYF.

The chain employs TRBV28 and TRBJ2-5; D gene ambiguous. The germline V and J ends were trimmed by 6 bases and 5 bases, with 7 bases remaining between them. Germline V gives CDR1 MDHEN, CDR2 SYDVKM. CDR3 length equals 11 residues. CDR3: CASSYRETQYF. In nucleotides, the CDR3 is TGTGCCAGCAGCTATCGGGAGACCCAGTACTTC. The entire variable domain, with the rest obtained from reference TRBV28 and TRBJ2-5, is as follows: DVKVTQSSRYLVKRTGEKVFLECVQDMDHENMFWYRQDPGLGLRLIYFSYDVKMKEKGDIPEGYSVSREKKERFSLILESASTNQTSMYLCASSYRETQYFGPGTRLLVL.

The chain recombines TRBV19 with TRBJ1-1; D is possibly TRBD1 (5 bases). The V end was cut by 3 bases, the J end by 5 bases, with 16 bases between. Germline V gives CDR1 LNHDA, CDR2 SQIVND (reference sequence). The CDR3 consists of 15 residues. CDR3 sequence: CASSIGAGQWTEAFF. The CDR3 coding sequence is TGTGCCAGTAGTATCGGAGCAGGGCAATGGACTGAAGCTTTCTTT.

This clone was counted a few times. The chain has TRBV18 and TRBJ2-7; tentatively, D is TRBD2 (5 bases). In germline, CDR1 is KGHSH, CDR2 LQKENI. Deletions cut 4 bases from V and 6 bases from J, with 13 bases between. There are 13 residues in the CDR3. CDR3 nucleotide sequence: TGTGCCAGCTCACTGCGGGCAGTTCCCGAGCAGTACTTC. Protein product: CASSLRAVPEQYF.

The chain links TRBV18 to TRBJ1-1, with D tentatively TRBD1 (6 bases). The germline V gene encodes CDR1 KGHSH and CDR2 LQKENI. The CDR3 contains 15 residues. Trimming took 5 bases from V and 4 from J, leaving 17 bases between them. The DNA for the CDR3 is TGTGCCAGCTCAGCCTCAGAGGGGGGGGCCACTGAAGCTTTCTTT. It encodes CASSASEGGATEAFF.

This chain joins TRBV18 and TRBJ2-7, with D perhaps matching TRBD2 (5 bases). V was trimmed by 3 bases and J by 6 bases, leaving 12 bases between them. Germline lookup yields CDR1 KGHSH and CDR2 LQKENI. The CDR3 is made up of 13 amino acids. The CDR3 DNA reads as TGTGCCAGCTCACCCACGCCTGGACTCGAGCAGTACTTC. Translation: CASSPTPGLEQYF. The full variable domain, rest sourced from reference TRBV18 and TRBJ2-7, is NAGVMQNPRHLVRRRGQEARLRCSPMKGHSHVYWYRQLPEEGLKFMVYLQKENIIDESGMPKERFSAEFPKEGPSILRIQQVVRGDSAAYFCASSPTPGLEQYFGPGTRLTVT.

The chain couples TRBV5-5 to TRBJ2-3, with TRBD1 matching 7 bases. V lost 4 bases and J lost 3; bases outside the gene matches: 8. The V gene's germline CDR1 is SGHKS and CDR2 YYEKEE (reference sequence). The CDR3 spans 15 residues. CDR3 protein: CASSLGTAFTDTQYF. The CDR3 DNA follows: TGTGCCAGCAGCCTGGGGACAGCCTTTACAGATACGCAGTATTTT.

The genes are TRBV19 and TRBJ2-2; D is possibly TRBD1 (6 bases). CDR1 and CDR2 (germline): LNHDA, SQIVND (reference sequence). The CDR3 runs 16 residues. Trimming cost V 4 bases and J 3 bases, with 15 bases left between them. The chain's CDR3 is CASSNPTGFDTGELFF. DNA for the CDR3: TGTGCCAGTAGTAATCCTACAGGGTTCGACACCGGGGAGCTGTTTTTT.

With regard to this clone: One end of the junction varies from germline; a read error may be responsible. The genes are TRBV6-5 and TRBJ2-7; 9 bases line up with TRBD1. The CDR3 is 15 amino acids. Germline V gene data show CDR1 as MNHEY and CDR2 as SVGAGI. CDR3 residues: CASSFRDRVSHEQYF. For the CDR3, the DNA is TGTGCCAGCAGTTTCCGGGACAGGGTCTCCCACGAGCAGTACTTC.

V is TRBV7-9 and J is TRBJ2-1; D is ambiguous. The V end was cut by 2 bases, the J end by 8 bases, with 7 bases between. Germline V gene sequence: CDR1 SEHNR, CDR2 FQNEAQ (reference sequence). The CDR3 is made up of 12 amino acids. CDR3 sequence (DNA): TGTGCCAGCAGCTTAAACAGATATGAGCAGTTCTTC. This encodes CASSLNRYEQFF. Variable domain in full (rest from reference TRBV7-9 and TRBJ2-1): DTGVSQNPRHKITKRGQNVTFRCDPISEHNRLYWYRQTLGQGPEFLTYFQNEAQLEKSRLLSDRFSAERPKGSFSTLEIQRTEQGDSAMYLCASSLNRYEQFFGPGTRLTVL.

This sequence joins TRBV18 and TRBJ1-1; D call uncertain. This CDR3 has 14 amino acids. Germline V gene sequence: CDR1 KGHSH, CDR2 LQKENI. Trimming removed 3 bases from V and 6 bases from J, with 14 bases in between. Written as DNA, the CDR3 is TGTGCCAGCTCACCCATTGGAGGGAATGCTGAAGCTTTCTTT. This sequence encodes CASSPIGGNAEAFF.

The V gene is TRBV7-3, the J gene TRBJ1-2; D perhaps matches TRBD1 (6 bases). The CDR3 loop spans 16 amino acids. The germline V gene has CDR1 SGHTA and CDR2 FQGTGA. Trimming pared 1 base from V and 6 bases from J, leaving 18 bases between. This CDR3 is CASSLNRGGQPNGYTF. CDR3 DNA sequence: TGTGCCAGCAGCTTAAATCGGGGGGGCCAACCCAATGGCTACACCTTC.

V and J are TRBV28 and TRBJ1-1; TRBD1 is a possible D gene (6 bases). Germline CDR1 and CDR2: MDHEN and SYDVKM. This CDR3 is 12 amino acids long. The V end lost 3 bases, the J end lost 10 bases, and 12 bases lay between the germline ends. The CDR3 nucleotides read TGTGCCAGCAGTTTTGTCAAAGGGGGAGCTTTCTTT. This encodes CASSFVKGGAFF.